These T cell receptor beta chains were read from a single sample in a study of blood T cell repertoires in COVID-19. Assay used: immunoSEQ multiplex PCR; TCRdb lists only in-frame clones, some missing. Of around 300,000 clones listed, about nine tenths are singletons. The sequenced material came from peripheral blood. The receptors derive from a woman aged 25-40 years with COVID-19, enrolled during active disease. Each CDR3 is given with its conserved first and last residue. D genes are given only for firm matches. Clone size is given for some rows only: seen once, a few or many times, or a class if the clone is expanded.

>-|-|TRBJ2-3|TRBV9
TGTGCCAGCAGCCCGCGAGATACAGATACGCAGTATTTT
CASSPRDTDTQYF
>-|-|TRBJ1-5|TRBV21-1
TGTGCCAGCAGCAAAGTCCGGGTGTGGAGCAATCAGCCCCAGCATTTT
CASSKVRVWSNQPQHF
>-|-|TRBJ1-3|TRBV18
TGTGCCAGCTCTGCCGGTCCGGGAAACACCATATATTTT
CASSAGPGNTIYF
>-|-|TRBJ2-2|TRBV14
TGTGCCAGCAGCGATAGCGGCAACACCGGGGAGCTGTTTTTT
CASSDSGNTGELFF
>-|-|TRBJ1-5|TRBV19
TGTGCCAGTGGCGCCAGGCAGCCCCAGCATTTT
CASGARQPQHF
>-|TRBD1|TRBJ2-2|TRBV11-3
TGTGCCAGCAGCTCGCCCAGGGGGATCGACACCGGGGAGCTGTTTTTT
CASSSPRGIDTGELFF
>-|-|TRBJ2-5|TRBV2
TGTGCCAGCATTTCGCTGGCAGGTTTCCAAGAGACCCAGTACTTC
CASISLAGFQETQYF
>-|-|TRBJ1-5|TRBV5-5
TGTGCCAGCAGCGCAGGGTGGGGGGACCAGCCCCAGCATTTT
CASSAGWGDQPQHF
>-|TRBD1|TRBJ1-5|TRBV6-5
TGTGCCAGCAGTCCGACGGACAGGGGGAATCAGCCCCAGCATTTT
CASSPTDRGNQPQHF
>-|TRBD2|TRBJ2-3|TRBV20-1
TGCAGTGCTAGTGGGCTAGCGGGAGATATTACAGATACGCAGTATTTT
CSASGLAGDITDTQYF
>once|-|TRBJ1-1|TRBV24-1
TGTGCCACCAGTGAGGGCCCAATTATAATGAACACTGAAGCTTTCTTT
CATSEGPIIMNTEAFF
>-|TRBD1|TRBJ1-1|TRBV5-5
TGTGCCAGCAGCGTGACAGGGACTGAAGCTTTCTTT
CASSVTGTEAFF
>-|TRBD1|TRBJ1-2|TRBV3-1/TRBV3-2
TGTGCCAGCAGCCTCCGGAGGGGCCCAGGGGGCGCGGGAGGCTACACCTTC
CASSLRRGPGGAGGYTF
>-|-|TRBJ1-1|TRBV28
TGTGCCAGCAGTTTGACCAGGGGAACTGAAGCTTTCTTT
CASSLTRGTEAFF
>-|TRBD2|TRBJ2-1|TRBV15
TGTGCCACCAGCAGAGGGTCAAGCGGGAGGAGAGGGAATGAGCAGTTCTTC
CATSRGSSGRRGNEQFF
>-|-|TRBJ1-5|TRBV3-1/TRBV3-2
TGTGCCAGCAGCCAAGATCGGGTCGGGCAGCCCCAGCATTTT
CASSQDRVGQPQHF
>-|-|TRBJ1-2|TRBV30
TGTGCCTGGAGCGCGGACAGACCCTATGGTTACACCTTC
CAWSADRPYGYTF
>-|-|TRBJ2-7|TRBV3-1/TRBV3-2
TGTGCCAGCACCTCAAGCGGTAGCTCCTACGAGCAGTACTTC
CASTSSGSSYEQYF
>-|TRBD1|TRBJ2-3|TRBV5-1
TGCGCCAGCAGCCCGCGGGACAGGGTAGATACGCAGTATTTT
CASSPRDRVDTQYF
>-|-|TRBJ2-7|TRBV9
TGTGCCAGCAGCGTAGCTCCGGCAGGGCTTAACTACGAGCAGTACTTC
CASSVAPAGLNYEQYF
>-|-|TRBJ1-5|TRBV7-9
TGTGCCAGCAGCCCGACCGAGGGTAGCAATCAGCCCCAGCATTTT
CASSPTEGSNQPQHF
>-|-|TRBJ1-2|TRBV5-1
TGCGCCAGCAGCAGTGTGAACCGAGAGGAAGGCTACACCTTC
CASSSVNREEGYTF